Below, 18 T cell receptor beta chains from the same sample are listed, as sequenced in a study of spatial heterogeneity in lung cancer. Specified time point: sample taken at primary tumor resection. These receptors' antigens are unknown. Notes on the study in general: Intratumoral expanded alpha and beta TCR counts were found to track tumor mutation counts.

TCRdb re-derived calls from the 5' RACE reads in MiXCR, one entry per CDR3 protein. This sample carries 4,000 to 5,500 distinct CDR3 sequences, over 10% of them seen once, and the ten largest clones take about a quarter. The sequencing used lung tumor tissue, collected at surgery. The receptors originated from a male donor with early-stage non-small cell lung cancer.

Ten or more counts support this clonotype. The library was designed around alpha chains, so this beta chain is a stray read whose abundance carries little weight. The chain employs TRBV5-1 and TRBJ2-7; D is unresolved. Germline loops: CDR1 SGHRS, CDR2 YFSETQ. CDR3 size: 14 residues. V was pared by 1 base and J by 0 bases, with 8 bases between. This chain's CDR3 is CASSLSSSSYEQYF. CDR3 nucleotides: TGCGCCAGCAGCTTGTCCAGTAGCTCCTACGAGCAGTACTTC.

This clonotype is medium-sized within its sample. This beta chain slipped into a library made for alpha chains as a stray read, so its size is not meaningful. The V call is TRBV7-2, the J call TRBJ2-6; either TRBD1 or TRBD2 may supply D (6 bases each). Germline CDR1 is SGHTA and CDR2 is FQGNSA. The CDR3 is made up of 16 amino acids. Trimming took 6 bases from V and 2 from J, leaving 14 bases between them. The DNA of the CDR3 is TGTGCCAGCAGTCACCGTGGGGGGCCTGGGGCCAACGTCCTGACTTTC. Translation gives CASSHRGGPGANVLTF.

There are many counts of this clonotype. For a library built for alpha chains, this beta chain is a stray read; little rests on its size. The V and J genes are TRBV27 and TRBJ2-3; D is unclear. This CDR3 has 13 residues. Deletions cut 1 base from V and 5 bases from J, with 7 bases between. Looked up from germline, CDR1 is MNHEY and CDR2 is SMNVEV (reference sequence). The CDR3 reads CASSLWGVDTQYF. In nucleotides, the CDR3 is TGTGCCAGCAGTTTATGGGGTGTAGATACGCAGTATTTT.

In its sample, this clonotype was seen a few times. This beta chain slipped into a library made for alpha chains as a stray read, so its size is not meaningful. V usage is TRBV28 and J usage is TRBJ1-5, with D hard to call. This CDR3 spans 14 amino acids. V was shortened by 2 bases and J by 7 bases, with 12 bases between the two germline ends. The germline V gene has CDR1 MDHEN and CDR2 SYDVKM. The CDR3 reads CASSLLVYEQPQHF. The DNA for the CDR3 is TGTGCCAGCAGTTTACTGGTCTATGAACAGCCCCAGCATTTT.

This clonotype is labeled as medium-sized. With the library built for alpha chains, this beta chain is off target and its frequency is not meaningful. As DNA, the CDR3 is TGTGCCAGCAGTGAATTGGGGACTAGCGGAAACTACGAGCAGTACTTC. Encoded protein: CASSELGTSGNYEQYF. The V gene is TRBV25-1, the J gene TRBJ2-7; 11 bases line up with TRBD2. The J segment lost 3 bases and the V segment lost 1 base, leaving 5 bases of the junction unmatched. From germline, CDR1 is MGHDK and CDR2 SYGVNS. There are 16 residues in the CDR3.

Points on this clonotype: Since the library was made to target alpha chains, this beta chain is a stray read and its abundance is not meaningful. The chain is built from TRBV4-1 and TRBJ2-7; 9 nucleotides line up with TRBD2. Per the germline V gene, CDR1 is MGHRA and CDR2 is YSYEKL. Trimming at V came to 3 bases and at J to 7 bases, leaving 7 bases not matched to a gene. This CDR3 has 14 amino acids. In DNA, the CDR3 is TGCGCCAGCAGCCAGGCTAGCGGGACTTTTGAGCAGTACTTC. Translated, it gives CASSQASGTFEQYF.

This clonotype was picked up many times. Since the library was made to target alpha chains, this beta chain is a stray read and its abundance is not meaningful. This chain connects TRBV7-2 to TRBJ2-2, with a weak D call TRBD1 (5 bases). The ends were cut back, 3 bases at V and 3 bases at J, with 11 bases in the middle. The CDR3 runs to 15 residues. Looked up from germline, CDR1 is SGHTA and CDR2 is FQGNSA. The CDR3 sequence is CASSFGAGYTGELFF. The CDR3 DNA follows: TGTGCCAGCAGCTTCGGCGCAGGGTACACCGGGGAGCTGTTTTTT.

This clonotype has ten or more counts. This beta chain lies outside the target of a library built for alpha chains; its clone size means little. The rearrangement joins TRBV3-1 to TRBJ2-1; no definite D call. CDR3 length: 12 amino acids. V lost 7 bases and J 7 bases, leaving 11 bases between the germline ends. CDR1 LGHDT and CDR2 YNNKEL come from the germline V gene (reference sequence). CDR3 in DNA: TGTGCCAGCAAACGCGTCGGGAATGAGCAGTTCTTC. As protein: CASKRVGNEQFF.

This clonotype was counted a few times. A clone one base away is much larger, so this may be a read error. Since the library was made to target alpha chains, this beta chain is a stray read and its abundance is not meaningful. The gene calls are TRBV11-1 and TRBJ2-7; D is tentatively TRBD1 or TRBD2 (5 bases each). V lost 3 bases and J 0 bases, leaving 12 bases between the germline ends. The CDR3 covers 15 residues. Germline CDR1 is SGHAT and CDR2 is FQDESV (reference sequence). The CDR3 loop reads CASSFRDHSSYEQYF. The CDR3 DNA sequence: TGTGCCAGCAGCTTTCGGGACCATTCCTCCTACGAGCAGTACTTC.

This clonotype was seen ten or more times. The library was built for alpha chains, so this beta chain is an off-target read and its size means little. The gene calls are TRBV6-2 or TRBV6-3 and TRBJ2-5; D gene unclear. The CDR3 runs to 12 residues. V lost 6 bases, J lost 5 bases, and 10 bases lay in between. Germline CDR1 MNHEY, CDR2 SVGEGT. The CDR3 bases are TGTGCCAGCAGCTTTTCAAGGGAGACCCAGTACTTC. It codes for CASSFSRETQYF.

Relative to its sample, this clonotype is medium-sized. A library made for alpha chains picked up this beta chain off target, so its size means little. V gene TRBV29-1 combines with J gene TRBJ2-3; D is undetermined. Trimming shortened V by 5 bases and J by 2 bases, and 14 bases separated the two germline ends. The germline V gene encodes CDR1 SQVTM and CDR2 ANQGSEA. The CDR3 has 14 amino acids. CDR3 nucleotides: TGCAGCGTTCGGATTGCGGACCCCACAGATACGCAGTATTTT. It encodes CSVRIADPTDTQYF.

By share, this clonotype ranks as medium-sized. Because this beta chain is a stray read in a library intended to capture alpha chains, its abundance should not be given much weight. The chain uses TRBV13 and TRBJ1-4; D remains unclear. Germline CDR1 is PRHDT and CDR2 is FYEKMQ (reference sequence). The CDR3 is 16 amino acids. V lost 5 bases and J 4 bases, leaving 17 bases between the germline ends. CDR3 bases: TGTGCCAGCAGCCCCAGTCGGGGAGAAGATAATGAAAAACTGTTTTTT. It is translated as CASSPSRGEDNEKLFF.

This clonotype is deemed medium-sized (0.01 to 0.1%). Because the library targeted alpha chains, this beta chain is an off-target read whose size means little. This chain links TRBV12-3 or TRBV12-4 with TRBJ2-6, with D perhaps TRBD1 (5 bases). CDR3 length: 13 amino acids. Deletions cut 5 bases from V and 12 bases from J, with 14 bases between. The CDR3 spells CASSAERGAVLTF. CDR3 DNA: TGTGCCAGCAGTGCCGAGCGTGGGGCCGTCCTGACTTTC.

A few counts support this clonotype. In a library made to pick up alpha chains, this beta chain is a stray read with a size that means little. The chain has TRBV6-2 or TRBV6-3 and TRBJ1-1, with D unresolved. CDR1 is MNHEY, CDR2 SVGEGT, per germline. Trimming stripped 6 bases from V and 0 bases from J, with 11 bases between. This CDR3 spans 14 amino acids. CDR3 sequence: CASRPIGMNTEAFF. The CDR3 region has the DNA TGTGCCAGCAGGCCCATCGGGATGAACACTGAAGCTTTCTTT.

Many counts were recorded for this clonotype. Found in a library prepared for alpha chains, this beta chain is an off-target read, and its abundance has little meaning. V and J are TRBV7-8 and TRBJ2-5; possible D gene TRBD1, 6 bases. The V gene lost 4 bases and the J gene lost 1 base, with 10 bases spanning the gap. The CDR3 covers 14 residues. CDR1 and CDR2 (germline): SGHVS, FQNEAQ. The CDR3 bases are TGTGCCAGCAGCTCCGGACAGACCCAAGAGACCCAGTACTTC. Translated: CASSSGQTQETQYF.

By frequency in the sample, this clonotype is medium-sized. A library prepared for alpha chains yielded this beta chain as an off-target read; its size is of little meaning. The V gene is TRBV4-3, the J gene TRBJ2-3, with 7 bases lining up with TRBD2. V gave up 5 bases and J gave up 5 bases; unmatched junction bases: 10. This CDR3 region has 15 residues. CDR1 is LGHNA and CDR2 is YSLEER in the germline V gene. The DNA for the CDR3 is TGCGCCAGCAGCTATCTTCAGGGAGGGAAAGATACGCAGTATTTT. This sequence encodes CASSYLQGGKDTQYF.

By sample share, this clonotype is medium-sized (0.01 to 0.1%). This beta chain is an off-target read within a library intended for alpha chains, so its frequency means little. The chain combines TRBV29-1 with TRBJ2-7; no firm D call. Germline CDR1 and CDR2: SQVTM and ANQGSEA. This CDR3 region has 12 residues. Trimming removed 5 bases from V and 5 bases from J, with 13 bases in between. This chain's CDR3 is CSVRRDINEQYF. The CDR3 DNA reads TGCAGCGTTCGAAGGGATATCAACGAGCAGTACTTC.

Many counts were recorded for this clonotype. As an off-target read in a library built for alpha chains, this beta chain has a frequency of little significance. The V call is TRBV20-1, the J call TRBJ2-3; perhaps TRBD1 as D (6 bases). Trimming pared 1 base from V and 1 base from J, leaving 12 bases between. The germline V gene has CDR1 DFQATT and CDR2 SNEGSKA (reference sequence). The CDR3 has 15 residues. The CDR3 sequence: CSARGGRGRTDTQYF. In DNA, the CDR3 is TGCAGTGCTAGAGGGGGCAGGGGCCGCACAGATACGCAGTATTTT.